What follows are 5 T cell receptor beta chains derived from one specimen sequenced in a study of cytotoxic CD8 clonotypes in ibrutinib-treated CLL. The repertoire was sequenced with immunoSEQ multiplex PCR; TCRdb's copy has only in-frame clones and lacks some. The sample has around 200,000 clones, about 75% seen once. Sequencing used PBMCs, obtained after 12 months of ibrutinib treatment. These receptor sequences come from a human donor with chronic lymphocytic leukemia.

As regards this clone: Other nucleotide sequences from this sample produce the same CDR3. The chain carries TRBV7-2 and TRBJ1-2; TRBD1 is a possible D gene (6 bases). This CDR3 is 14 amino acids long. Trimming left V 4 bases short and J 3 bases short, with 12 bases between. From germline, CDR1 is SGHTA and CDR2 FQGNSA. The CDR3 DNA is TGTGCCAGCAGCTCTGGGGGCGGAGACTATGGCTACACCTTC. This gives the protein CASSSGGGDYGYTF.

This clone was detected once. The chain has TRBV6-1 and TRBJ2-1; 7 bases map to TRBD2. V lost 4 bases to trimming and J lost 1 base; unmatched junction nucleotides: 4. Germline-derived CDR1 and CDR2 are MNHNS and SASEGT. CDR3 size: 15 residues. CDR3 in DNA: TGTGCCAGCAGTGCTGGGGGAGGGTCCTACAATGAGCAGTTCTTC. It codes for CASSAGGGSYNEQFF.

The chain employs TRBV4-1 and TRBJ2-1; 9 bases are shared with TRBD2. V was clipped by 2 bases and J by 2 bases; unmatched bases: 4. Germline CDR1 reads MGHRA; CDR2 reads YSYEKL. The CDR3 is 16 residues long. CDR3 coding DNA: TGCGCCAGCAGCCAAATAGCGGGAGACCCCTACAATGAGCAGTTCTTC. Translating gives CASSQIAGDPYNEQFF.

V and J are TRBV29-1 and TRBJ1-1; D might be TRBD1 (5 bases). The CDR3 contains 13 residues. CDR1 and CDR2 (germline): SQVTM, ANQGSEA. Deletions cut 0 bases from V and 10 bases from J, with 15 bases between. CDR3 protein: CSVEERTPWGAFF. In DNA form, the CDR3 reads TGCAGCGTTGAAGAGAGGACACCCTGGGGAGCTTTCTTT. Together with reference TRBV29-1 and TRBJ1-1, the CDR3 gives the full variable domain: SAVISQKPSRDICQRGTSLTIQCQVDSQVTMMFWYRQQPGQSLTLIATANQGSEATYESGFVIDKFPISRPNLTFSTLTVSNMSPEDSSIYLCSVEERTPWGAFFGQGTRLTVV.

The chain employs TRBV5-1 and TRBJ2-2, with 7 bases identical to TRBD1. The J segment lost 0 bases and the V segment lost 4 bases, leaving 3 bases of the junction unmatched. Germline assignment: CDR1 SGHRS and CDR2 YFSETQ. The CDR3 totals 15 residues. The CDR3 bases are TGCGCCAGCAGCCCTGGGACAGCGAACACCGGGGAGCTGTTTTTT. This codes for CASSPGTANTGELFF. Drawing the rest from reference TRBV5-1 and TRBJ2-2, the complete variable domain is KAGVTQTPRYLIKTRGQQVTLSCSPISGHRSVSWYQQTPGQGLQFLFEYFSETQRNKGNFPGRFSGRQFSNSRSEMNVSTLELGDSALYLCASSPGTANTGELFFGEGSRLTVL.